These T cell receptor beta chains were read from a single sample in a study of T cell repertoires in cytomegalovirus infection. Antigen specificity for these receptors is unknown. TCRdb used MiXCR to reprocess the reads, holding one entry per CDR3 protein. Of about 700,000 distinct CDR3 sequences listed, about 30% were seen once; the top ten hold around a sixth. This sample comprised cultured PBMCs, obtained from culture after CMV antigen stimulation. Source of these receptors: a human donor in good health (CMV status not recorded). Some clones in this sample may be carry-over from other donors' samples. CDR3s include the opening cysteine and the closing phenylalanine or tryptophan. D genes are given only for firm matches. Clone size is not always given. Where it is, it says once, few, many or a class for expanded clones.

size	V	D	J	CDR3	DNA
NA	TRBV7-9	NA	TRBJ2-5	CASSPRKGGETQYF	TGTGCCAGCAGCCCGAGAAAGGGCGGAGAGACCCAGTACTTC
NA	TRBV6-6	NA	TRBJ2-3	CASTFGGTDTQYF	TGTGCCAGCACTTTCGGGGGCACAGATACGCAGTATTTT
many	TRBV6-1	TRBD1	TRBJ2-6	CASREGAFSGANVLTF	TGTGCCAGCAGAGAGGGGGCCTTTTCTGGGGCCAACGTCCTGACTTTC
NA	TRBV19	TRBD1	TRBJ2-4	CASSGQGAKGKNIQYF	TGTGCCAGTAGCGGACAGGGGGCTAAGGGCAAAAACATTCAGTACTTC
NA	TRBV7-4	NA	TRBJ2-2	CASSFPGAGELFF	TGTGCCAGCAGCTTTCCGGGGGCCGGGGAGCTGTTTTTT
NA	TRBV6-5	NA	TRBJ2-7	CASSSDSPYEQYF	TGTGCCAGCAGTTCAGACAGCCCCTACGAGCAGTACTTC
few	TRBV5-4	TRBD1	TRBJ2-5	CASSGDRVETQYF	TGTGCCAGCAGCGGAGACAGGGTGGAGACCCAGTACTTC
NA	TRBV7-2	NA	TRBJ2-1	CASSLEESWVRKNEQFF	TGTGCCAGCAGCTTAGAAGAGTCTTGGGTCAGGAAGAATGAGCAGTTCTTC
once	TRBV20-1	TRBD2	TRBJ2-5	CSARGVAAGGRRETQYF	TGCAGTGCTAGAGGAGTGGCAGCGGGGGGCCGTAGGGAGACCCAGTACTTC
few	TRBV12-3/TRBV12-4	TRBD1	TRBJ2-7	CASSLTGIGEQYF	TGTGCCAGCAGCTTGACAGGGATAGGCGAGCAGTACTTC
few	TRBV6-6	TRBD1	TRBJ1-5	CASSYSFPGTGGGNQPQHF	TGTGCCAGCAGTTACTCGTTTCCTGGGACAGGGGGCGGTAATCAGCCCCAGCATTTT
few	TRBV7-2	TRBD2	TRBJ2-7	CASSLISGSSEQYF	TGTGCCAGCAGCTTAATAAGCGGGAGTAGCGAGCAGTACTTC
NA	TRBV5-1	NA	TRBJ2-2	CASKQGGTGELFF	TGCGCCAGCAAACAGGGCGGCACCGGGGAGCTGTTTTTT
few	TRBV6-6	TRBD1	TRBJ1-3	CASSQRDRTGGNTIYF	TGTGCCAGCAGTCAAAGGGACAGGACAGGGGGAAACACCATATATTTT
many	TRBV7-2	TRBD2	TRBJ2-3	CASSLVLAGADTQYF	TGTGCCAGCAGCTTAGTACTAGCGGGGGCAGATACGCAGTATTTT
NA	TRBV3-1	NA	TRBJ2-7	CASSQVRYEQYF	TGTGCCAGCAGCCAAGTGAGGTACGAGCAGTACTTC
NA	TRBV28	NA	TRBJ1-5	CASHAFWTAVDQPRHF	TGTGCCAGTCATGCATTTTGGACAGCGGTGGATCAGCCCCGGCATTTT
few	TRBV7-2	TRBD2	TRBJ2-7	CASSQRGGGYEQYF	TGTGCCAGCAGCCAACGGGGCGGGGGCTACGAGCAGTACTTC
few	TRBV7-6	TRBD2	TRBJ2-3	CASSQSGGSDTQYF	TGTGCCAGCAGCCAGAGCGGGGGGTCAGATACGCAGTATTTT
many	TRBV2	NA	TRBJ1-5	CASSRGNQPQHF	TGTGCCAGCAGTAGGGGTAATCAGCCCCAGCATTTT
NA	TRBV4-2	NA	TRBJ1-3	CASSQVTPSIWDSGNTIYF	TGTGCCAGCAGCCAAGTGACCCCAAGCATCTGGGACTCTGGAAACACCATATATTTT
NA	TRBV12-3/TRBV12-4	NA	TRBJ2-4	CASSRLNRGVALAKNIQYF	TGTGCCAGCAGCCGGCTCAACCGTGGCGTGGCCCTAGCCAAAAACATTCAGTACTTC
few	TRBV10-3	NA	TRBJ2-1	CAINMGDTYNEQFF	TGTGCCATCAACATGGGTGACACGTACAATGAGCAGTTCTTC
few	TRBV6-5	NA	TRBJ2-2	CASSYTTAGELFF	TGTGCCAGCAGTTACACAACTGCCGGGGAGCTGTTTTTT
few	TRBV5-4	NA	TRBJ1-1	CASSLEGINTEAFF	TGTGCCAGCAGCTTGGAGGGAATAAACACTGAAGCTTTCTTT
NA	TRBV4-1	NA	TRBJ1-6	CASSQRGNSPLHF	TGCGCCAGCAGCCAAAGGGGTAATTCACCCCTCCACTTT
NA	TRBV7-9	NA	TRBJ2-5	CASSPDGEETQYF	TGTGCCAGCTCCCCGGACGGCGAAGAGACCCAGTACTTC
once	TRBV10-2	NA	TRBJ2-1	CASSSSASSYNEQFF	TGCGCCAGCAGTTCGAGCGCGAGCTCCTACAATGAGCAGTTCTTC
many	TRBV7-6	NA	TRBJ2-7	CASSRGLRYEQYF	TGTGCCAGCAGCCGGGGACTCCGCTACGAGCAGTACTTC
few	TRBV7-2	NA	TRBJ2-5	CASSFSGPLQTQYF	TGTGCCAGCAGCTTTAGTGGGCCCTTACAGACCCAGTACTTC
NA	TRBV27	TRBD2	TRBJ2-4	CASSLTSGGRLAKNIQYF	TGTGCCAGCAGTCTGACTAGCGGGGGGCGTCTAGCCAAAAACATTCAGTACTTC
few	TRBV5-5	NA	TRBJ2-7	CASSYRPGSYEQYF	TGTGCCAGCAGCTACAGACCGGGATCCTACGAGCAGTACTTC
once	TRBV11-2	NA	TRBJ2-2	CASSFIPGGLFF	TGTGCCAGCAGCTTCATCCCCGGGGGGCTGTTTTTT
NA	TRBV18	NA	TRBJ1-1	CASSPWQGRDTEAFF	TGTGCCAGCTCACCATGGCAGGGTAGGGACACTGAAGCTTTCTTT
NA	TRBV28	NA	TRBJ1-2	CASMGDRPYGYTF	TGTGCCAGCATGGGAGACAGGCCCTATGGCTACACCTTC
few	TRBV6-5	TRBD1	TRBJ1-6	CASSYGDRAGSPLHF	TGTGCCAGCAGTTACGGGGACAGGGCCGGTTCACCCCTCCACTTT
few	TRBV7-8	NA	TRBJ2-6	CASSARVLGANVLTF	TGTGCCAGCAGCGCAAGAGTCCTTGGGGCCAACGTCCTGACTTTC
NA	TRBV15	NA	TRBJ2-3	CATSRLLSTDTQYF	TGTGCCACCAGCAGATTACTCAGCACAGATACGCAGTATTTT
many	TRBV7-2	NA	TRBJ2-5	CASSLASGLTQETQYF	TGTGCCAGCAGCTTAGCTTCGGGCCTCACCCAAGAGACCCAGTACTTC
NA	TRBV7-8	NA	TRBJ2-5	CASSPLGLGETQYF	TGTGCCAGCAGCCCGCTAGGGCTGGGGGAGACCCAGTACTTC
NA	TRBV7-2	TRBD1	TRBJ2-3	CASGQGPDTDTQYF	TGTGCCAGCGGACAGGGTCCGGACACAGATACGCAGTATTTT
many	TRBV7-8	NA	TRBJ2-3	CASRQEGSTDTQYF	TGTGCCAGCAGGCAGGAGGGGAGCACAGATACGCAGTATTTT
few	TRBV4-1	TRBD2	TRBJ2-3	CASSRGLAGESPTDTQYF	TGCGCCAGCAGCCGAGGACTAGCGGGAGAGAGTCCCACAGATACGCAGTATTTT
NA	TRBV7-2	TRBD2	TRBJ2-3	CASSLDLAGGVGTQYF	TGTGCCAGCAGCTTAGACCTAGCGGGGGGGGTGGGTACGCAGTATTTT
NA	TRBV12-3/TRBV12-4	NA	TRBJ1-6	CASSLALSGRGSPLHF	TGTGCCAGCAGTTTAGCGCTATCGGGGCGCGGGTCACCCCTCCACTTT
many	TRBV7-6	NA	TRBJ2-2	CASSSQDWELFF	TGTGCCAGCAGCTCTCAGGACTGGGAGCTGTTTTTT
many	TRBV7-8	NA	TRBJ1-1	CASSLIRGFGTEAFF	TGTGCCAGCAGCTTAATCCGGGGTTTTGGGACTGAAGCTTTCTTT
NA	TRBV11-3	NA	TRBJ2-1	CASSKRDRNEQFF	TGTGCCAGCAGCAAAAGGGATCGCAATGAGCAGTTCTTC
once	TRBV20-1	TRBD1	TRBJ1-1	CSATETGSDTEAFF	TGCAGTGCAACCGAGACAGGGTCGGACACTGAAGCTTTCTTT
few	TRBV28	NA	TRBJ2-4	CASSVTRDSLGAKNIQYF	TGTGCCAGCAGTGTGACCCGGGACTCCTTGGGAGCCAAAAACATTCAGTACTTC
NA	TRBV7-9	NA	TRBJ1-1	CASSSPQGRKVSATEAFF	TGTGCCAGCAGCTCCCCCCAGGGGCGCAAGGTCTCGGCGACTGAAGCTTTCTTT
few	TRBV28	NA	TRBJ1-2	CASSLLRGPYGYTF	TGTGCCAGCAGTTTACTCAGGGGACCCTATGGCTACACCTTC
NA	TRBV27	TRBD2	TRBJ2-1	CASSFLTLGSGRAYNEQFF	TGTGCCAGCAGTTTCTTGACCCTGGGTAGCGGGAGGGCCTACAATGAGCAGTTCTTC
NA	TRBV5-4	TRBD1	TRBJ1-6	CASSPTTGVNSPLHF	TGTGCCAGCAGCCCAACGACAGGGGTTAATTCACCCCTCCACTTT
NA	TRBV19	NA	TRBJ1-1	CASRIVGGGNTEAFF	TGTGCCAGTCGTATTGTCGGGGGTGGGAACACTGAAGCTTTCTTT
NA	TRBV19	TRBD1	TRBJ2-2	CASTGTANTGELFF	TGTGCCAGTACCGGGACAGCGAACACCGGGGAGCTGTTTTTT
NA	TRBV6-1	TRBD1	TRBJ2-7	CATSRQGGPYEQYF	TGTGCCACCTCCCGACAGGGGGGTCCCTACGAGCAGTACTTC
few	TRBV5-1	TRBD1	TRBJ1-1	CASSLGGSSEAFF	TGCGCCAGCAGCTTAGGGGGCAGCTCTGAAGCTTTCTTT
NA	TRBV7-2	NA	TRBJ1-1	CASSLTGQLNTEAFF	TGTGCCAGCAGCTTAACTGGACAGTTGAACACTGAAGCTTTCTTT
NA	TRBV12-3/TRBV12-4	TRBD1	TRBJ1-1	CASSFADRVNTEAFF	TGTGCCAGCAGTTTCGCTGACAGGGTAAACACTGAAGCTTTCTTT